The subject of this entry is one T cell receptor beta chain. Its cognate antigen is unknown. The data stem from a study of shared clonotypes between healthy human individuals. Study-level points and caveats: Clonotype sharing among donors likely depends on sequencing depth. Shared clonotypes across all four donors exceeded non-shared ones in generation probability.

Terminally differentiated effector memory CD45RA+ cells were excluded by CCR7 positive selection of CD45RO-negative cells. Under the authors' procedure: For the immunoSEQ data, sequences were junction-only without quality scores, so filtering differed. Using immunoSEQ multiplex PCR, the repertoire was profiled, and TCRdb retains in-frame clones only, with some absent. The DNA was the basis for D and trimming; V, J and clone size are from that table. Of around 1.9 million clones listed, about 93% are singletons. This receptor was taken from a man younger than 35 in good health. Some clones in this sample may be carry-over from other donors' samples. The sequenced sample was naive CD8+ T cells from PBMCs.

This CDR3 is CAIRRNLENSPLHF. The CDR3 DNA follows: TGTGCCATCCGAAGAAATCTCGAAAATTCACCCCTCCACTTT. The rearrangement uses TRBV10-3 and TRBJ1-6; D is ambiguous. CDR3 length equals 14 residues. The germline gives CDR1 ENHRY, CDR2 SYGVKD. Trimming pared 8 bases from V and 7 bases from J, leaving 15 bases between.